A single sample is the source of the 7 T cell receptor beta chains below, sequenced in a study of molecular identifiers for immune sequencing clone quantification. In TCRdb, the PCR reads were re-called with MiXCR into one record per CDR3 protein. The sample consists of 490,000 or so distinct CDR3 sequences, about a quarter of them appearing once. Sequenced sample: naive CD8+ T cells from blood, with Jurkat cell RNA spiked in. Indicated subset: FACS-sorted CD8+CD4-CCR7+CD45RA+ naive T cells. These receptors all come from a human donor in good health. Some libraries in this study had Jurkat cell RNA spiked in.

The J gene is TRBJ1-1, the V gene TRBV4-3; 9 nucleotides line up with TRBD1. Germline CDR1 LGHNA, CDR2 YSLEER. The V gene end was trimmed by 2 bases and the J gene end by 9 bases; junction bases not matched to a gene: 4. CDR3 length equals 13 residues. The DNA of the CDR3 is TGCGCCAGCAGCCAAAGGACAGGGGAGAAAGCTTTCTTT. This translates into CASSQRTGEKAFF.

This clonotype was detected many times. V usage is TRBV19 and J usage is TRBJ1-5, with TRBD1 as a possible D gene (5 bases). The V and J ends lost 3 bases and 2 bases respectively, with 23 bases between them. Germline CDR1 and CDR2: LNHDA and SQIVND (reference sequence). The CDR3 loop spans 19 amino acids. The CDR3 loop reads CASSIGGQGVTIGNQPQHF. As DNA, the CDR3 is TGTGCCAGTAGTATCGGCGGTCAGGGCGTTACGATCGGCAATCAGCCCCAGCATTTT.

The chain employs TRBV30 and TRBJ2-2, with 7 bases matching TRBD1. V lost 8 bases to trimming and J lost 6 bases; unmatched junction nucleotides: 12. CDR3 length equals 14 residues. Germline assignment: CDR1 GTSNPN and CDR2 SVGIG (reference sequence). The CDR3 region has the DNA TGTGCCAGTAGCCTTGGGACAGTTTCCGGGGAGCTGTTTTTT. This gives the protein CASSLGTVSGELFF.

The rearrangement uses TRBV4-1 and TRBJ2-3; 14 bases are shared with TRBD2. The CDR3 length is 17 residues. In germline, CDR1 is MGHRA, CDR2 YSYEKL. Trimming removed 4 bases from V and 6 bases from J; junction bases left unmatched: 9. The CDR3 coding sequence is TGCGCCAGCAGCCTCCTGACTAGCGGGGGGGCCCTTGATACGCAGTATTTT. Encoded protein: CASSLLTSGGALDTQYF.

This clonotype was counted many times. At one end the junction does not follow the germline gene, possibly because of a read error. The chain couples TRBV29-1 to TRBJ2-7, with TRBD2 matching over 7 bases. Germline V lookup: CDR1 SQVTM, CDR2 ANQGSEA. The CDR3 has 13 amino acids. The CDR3, as DNA: TGCAGCGTTGGGGGGGGGACCCTCTACGGGCAGTACTTC. Translation gives CSVGGGTLYGQYF.

This chain joins TRBV24-1 and TRBJ1-2; maybe TRBD1 (6 bases). The CDR3 runs to 14 residues. Per the germline V gene, CDR1 is KGHDR and CDR2 is SFDVKD. V shed 9 bases and J shed 1 base, with 14 bases lying between them. The CDR3 here is CATCRQDHNYGYTF. CDR3 DNA: TGTGCCACCTGCCGACAGGATCATAACTATGGCTACACCTTC.

This clonotype turned up a few times. This chain uses TRBV9 with TRBJ2-2; possible D gene TRBD1, 6 bases. There are 13 residues in the CDR3. The germline V gene has CDR1 SGDLS and CDR2 YYNGEE. V gave up 2 bases and J gave up 6 bases, with 8 bases separating them. The CDR3 nucleotides are TGTGCCAGCAGCGTGACAGGATCCGGGGAGCTGTTTTTT. Protein product: CASSVTGSGELFF.